The following is a TCR beta chain sequence with its context. Germline V CDR1 and CDR2: WSHSY, SAAADI. V was shortened by 11 bases and J by 1 base, with 12 bases between the two germline ends. CDR3 length equals 13 residues. This sample was taken from a study of blood T cell repertoires in COVID-19. Repertoires were generated with immunoSEQ multiplex PCR, while TCRdb's copy carries only in-frame clones and drops some. Of approximately 300,000 clones listed, 90% are singletons. Source material: peripheral blood. J is TRBJ1-5 and V is TRBV10-2; possibly TRBD1 for D (5 bases). The clonotype comes from a woman in her forties with COVID-19, enrolled during active disease. The CDR3: CASCPGSNQPQHF. In nucleotides, the CDR3 is TGCGCCTCTTGCCCAGGGAGCAATCAGCCCCAGCATTTT.